This entry is about one T cell receptor (beta chain). Its target is unknown. The V and J ends lost 0 bases and 7 bases respectively, with 7 bases between them. The germline gives CDR1 SGHRS, CDR2 YFSETQ. There are 12 residues in the CDR3. This table comes from immunoSEQ multiplex PCR, and its TCRdb copy is limited to in-frame clones, with some not included. The data hold 85,000 to 100,000 clones, with 94% observed a single time. The sample is drawn from a study of OX40 agonist ivuxolimab in advanced cancers. Across the study: Having had anti-PD-1, anti-PD-L1 or anti-CTLA-4 therapy before was allowed, and approximately 40% had some.

Study-wide results and limits: Relatively little clonal expansion, among the lowest observed, appeared in partial responders at 0.1-3.0 mg/kg.

The source is an adult with an advanced solid tumor such as melanoma, head and neck, liver or kidney cancer. V is TRBV5-1 and J is TRBJ1-1; no reliable D call. Sequenced material: CD4+ or CD8+ T cells sorted from blood, taken in a trial of the OX40 agonist ivuxolimab. This CDR3 reads CASSLGEYEAFF. The CDR3 DNA reads as TGCGCCAGCAGCTTGGGAGAATATGAAGCTTTCTTT.